This T cell receptor (beta chain) was documented in a study of blood T cell repertoires in COVID-19 (dated by TCRdb to 2018 to 2020). Some background on the complete study: Samples covering the acute and convalescent phases of COVID-19 were provided by collaborators in the United States, Italy and Spain. The prospective study material was composed of cDNA or gDNA derived from T cells, B-cell-depleted T cells, or PBMCs. The dataset comprised deeply sampled blood TCRbeta repertoires from subjects exposed to, actively infected with, or recovered from COVID-19. The repertoires were released in a freely available public database meant as a resource for research on the immune response to SARS-CoV-2. Samples came from the ongoing ImmuneRACE study (first 160 participants) plus 1,254 subjects from 6 global collaborators. Sample metadata almost always included a de-identified subject ID, COVID-19 status, age in years and sex. Where available, HLA class I and class II types were obtained from metadata supplied by the sample provider rather than from assay-based typing. Here is what the overall study found, with its caveats: How much clinical and demographic metadata was included differed by source and by participant, and the metadata was provided uncurated.

In regard to this clone: The antigen this receptor binds is unknown. Per-base quality was not reported, and no clone a single base away is much larger than it.

The immunoSEQ Assay, a bias-controlled multiplex PCR, was used to amplify TCRbeta CDR3 regions from genomic DNA. From the authors' description of their analysis: The number of nucleated cells in each sample was estimated from the amplification of reference gene primers within the assay. To quantify the absolute abundance of each unique TCRbeta CDR3 rearrangement, sequence reads were collapsed and filtered. Productive Simpson clonality was computed per sample as the square root of Simpson's diversity index over productive rearrangements. Held by TCRdb, this immuneACCESS table contains in-frame sequences only and omits some clones. Under half of the omission traces to an unresolved V gene where checked; the cause of the rest is unknown. Clone size and the V and J calls come from that table; the DNA yielded D and trimming. This sample has hundreds of thousands of clones in its table, and approximately 86% of those were observed once. Under 3% of the sample is taken by the ten largest.

The CDR3 starts with the cysteine, ends with the phenylalanine, and has 15 residues. Here the CDR3 DNA is all that survives: 45 bases in frame from base 1. V drops 5 bases and J drops 4 bases, leaving 16 bases in between. For CDR1 and CDR2, the germline V gene lists SGHRS and YFSETQ. Whole blood was collected in K2EDTA tubes by collaborating institutions according to the institutions' own protocols. For TCRbeta analysis, collaborator samples were shipped as frozen whole blood, as isolated PBMCs, or as DNA extracted from either sample type. This receptor chain uses TRBV5-1 and TRBJ2-4; no D gene is confidently identified. Sequencing was done on a sample of peripheral blood. The sequence came from a human donor in a cohort sampled during active COVID-19. The CDR3 protein is CASSSDFSRKNIQYF. The DNA sequence is given as TGCGCCAGCAGTTCCGACTTTAGCCGAAAAAACATTCAGTACTTC.